Sequencing of this T cell receptor (beta chain) was carried out in a study of metastatic and nonmetastatic thyroid tumors. Background on the study: Repertoire data that came from the blood and tumor or nodule tissue of malignant and benign thyroid patients were compared. Study findings and constraints: A significant increase in TCR beta diversity was reportedly seen in malignant thyroid tumors relative to benign nodules, in blood and tumor.

TCRdb re-called the PCR reads with MiXCR. This sample has under 9,000 clones; around 40% occur once, and the top ten carry less than 40%. Trimming pared 3 bases from V and 2 bases from J, leaving 10 bases between. Per the germline V gene, CDR1 is SEHNR and CDR2 is FQNEAQ (reference sequence). This CDR3 contains 15 residues. Thyroid surgery was performed in patients who had received no treatment beforehand. This clone appeared a single time. Its target is unknown. The sequencing sample was made of tumor tissue. The gene calls are TRBV7-9 and TRBJ2-2; D might be TRBD1 (6 bases). The sequence came from a male donor with papillary thyroid cancer or a benign thyroid nodule (not recorded which). Some clones in this sample may be carry-over from other donors' samples. The chain's CDR3 is CASSLPQGNTGELFF. The CDR3 DNA follows: TGTGCCAGCAGCTTGCCACAGGGTAACACCGGGGAGCTGTTTTTT.